Presented here are 16 T cell receptor beta chains from one specimen sequenced in a study of shared clonotypes between healthy human individuals. Libraries were prepared by immunoSEQ multiplex PCR; TCRdb keeps only in-frame clonotypes and omits some of them. Here the sample spans a few million clones, 85% to 95% being singletons. The sequenced sample was naive CD4+ T cells from PBMCs. Subset in this sample: CD45RA+ positively selected. Receptor source: a man between 18 and 35 years old in good health. Some clones in this sample may be carry-over from other donors' samples.

The chain carries TRBV28 and TRBJ2-7, with D perhaps TRBD2 (5 bases). Trimming shortened V by 5 bases and J by 6 bases, and 14 bases separated the two germline ends. The CDR3 loop spans 13 amino acids. The germline gives CDR1 MDHEN, CDR2 SYDVKM. This CDR3 is CASSPIPGIEQYF. The CDR3 nucleotides are TGTGCCAGCAGTCCCATCCCGGGGATCGAGCAGTACTTC.

The V call is TRBV7-8, the J call TRBJ1-3; D is possibly TRBD1 (5 bases). The CDR3 loop spans 15 amino acids. V was trimmed by 5 bases and J by 4 bases, leaving 15 bases between them. CDR1 and CDR2 from the germline V gene are SGHVS and FQNEAQ. CDR3 DNA sequence: TGTGCCAGCAGCCCTTGGGAAGGGGAGGGAAACACCATATATTTT. Its protein product is CASSPWEGEGNTIYF.

The chain couples TRBV5-1 to TRBJ2-2; 10 nucleotides agree with TRBD1. Germline CDR1 reads SGHRS; CDR2 reads YFSETQ. This CDR3 contains 20 residues. J gave up 6 bases and V 4 bases, and 21 bases lay outside the gene matches. This CDR3 reads CASSPGYQTAGTGASGELFF. CDR3 sequence (DNA): TGCGCCAGCAGCCCCGGATACCAGACCGCCGGGACAGGGGCTTCCGGGGAGCTGTTTTTT. The whole variable domain, filled in from reference TRBV5-1 and TRBJ2-2, reads KAGVTQTPRYLIKTRGQQVTLSCSPISGHRSVSWYQQTPGQGLQFLFEYFSETQRNKGNFPGRFSGRQFSNSRSEMNVSTLELGDSALYLCASSPGYQTAGTGASGELFFGEGSRLTVL.

The chain combines TRBV9 with TRBJ1-1; no clear D gene. Germline V gene data show CDR1 as SGDLS and CDR2 as YYNGEE. V lost 3 bases and J 0 bases, leaving 24 bases between the germline ends. The CDR3 has 19 residues. In DNA, the CDR3 is TGTGCCAGCAGCGCCGACCCAACAGCTCCTTCTTACATGAACACTGAAGCTTTCTTT. This codes for CASSADPTAPSYMNTEAFF.

This sequence joins TRBV27 and TRBJ1-2; TRBD1 matches at 7 bases. The CDR3 extends over 15 amino acids. V shed 6 bases, J shed 1 base, and the junction held 8 bases outside the gene matches. Looked up from germline, CDR1 is MNHEY and CDR2 is SMNVEV (reference sequence). CDR3 in DNA: TGTGCCAGCAGGACAGGGTGGGGAAATAACTATGGCTACACCTTC. Protein sequence: CASRTGWGNNYGYTF.

The J gene is TRBJ2-7, the V gene TRBV5-1; D is unresolved. The CDR3 contains 13 residues. Trimming stripped 4 bases from V and 2 bases from J, with 10 bases between. Germline CDR1 is SGHRS and CDR2 is YFSETQ. Here the CDR3 DNA reads TGCGCCAGCAGCAGGCTGCAACCCTACGAGCAGTACTTC. This encodes CASSRLQPYEQYF. Together with reference TRBV5-1 and TRBJ2-7, the CDR3 gives the full variable domain: KAGVTQTPRYLIKTRGQQVTLSCSPISGHRSVSWYQQTPGQGLQFLFEYFSETQRNKGNFPGRFSGRQFSNSRSEMNVSTLELGDSALYLCASSRLQPYEQYFGPGTRLTVT.

The chain links TRBV11-2 to TRBJ2-6, with TRBD1 matching 7 bases. Germline V gene data show CDR1 as SGHAT and CDR2 as FQNNGV. This CDR3 region has 17 residues. V lost 1 base to trimming and J lost 1 base; unmatched junction nucleotides: 4. The CDR3, as DNA: TGTGCCAGCAGCTTAGGACAGGGTTTGTCTGGGGCCAACGTCCTGACTTTC. It specifies CASSLGQGLSGANVLTF.

For this clone: One end of the junction does not line up with germline, which may come from a read error. The chain has TRBV28 and TRBJ1-1; TRBD1 might be the D (5 bases). The CDR3 contains 13 residues. CDR1 and CDR2 (germline): MDHEN, SYDVKM. The CDR3 DNA reads TGTGCCAGCATAGGGACGATGAACGCTGAAGCTTTCTTT. It yields the protein CASIGTMNAEAFF.

In its sample, this clone was seen once. Different DNA sequences within this sample yield the same CDR3. The genes are TRBV6-1 and TRBJ2-5; 7 bases map to TRBD1. The CDR3 has 14 amino acids. Germline CDR1 is MNHNS and CDR2 is SASEGT. J lost 6 bases, V lost 1 base, and 5 bases had no gene match. DNA of the CDR3: TGTGCCAGCAGTGAAGACAGGGGATGGAAGACCCAGTACTTC. Encoded protein: CASSEDRGWKTQYF.

Remarks on this clone: The sample holds other DNA sequences that translate to the same CDR3. The J gene is TRBJ2-2, the V gene TRBV5-1, with TRBD2 matching over 11 bases. This CDR3 spans 15 amino acids. V lost 4 bases and J lost 1; bases outside the gene matches: 0. The germline V gene encodes CDR1 SGHRS and CDR2 YFSETQ. CDR3 DNA sequence: TGCGCCAGCAGCGGGACTAGCGGGAACACCGGGGAGCTGTTTTTT. Translation: CASSGTSGNTGELFF.

The V gene is TRBV2, the J gene TRBJ1-5; 7 bases fit TRBD1. This CDR3 is 15 amino acids long. J was trimmed by 0 bases and V by 7 bases; bases with no gene match: 6. Germline CDR1 and CDR2: SNHLY and FYNNEI. The CDR3 region is CASKPGQRSNQPQHF. The CDR3, as DNA: TGTGCCAGCAAACCGGGACAGCGTAGCAATCAGCCCCAGCATTTT.

This sequence joins TRBV10-3 and TRBJ1-5; unclear D gene. Looked up from germline, CDR1 is ENHRY and CDR2 is SYGVKD. The CDR3 runs 16 residues. V was pared by 2 bases and J by 0 bases, with 11 bases between. CDR3 residues: CAISENPPHSNQPQHF. In nucleotides, the CDR3 is TGTGCCATCAGTGAGAACCCACCACATAGCAATCAGCCCCAGCATTTT.

The chain links TRBV28 to TRBJ2-7; the D is unclear. The length of the CDR3 is 12 residues. Germline assignment: CDR1 MDHEN and CDR2 SYDVKM. Deletions cut 3 bases from V and 6 bases from J, with 9 bases between. Here the CDR3 DNA reads TGTGCCAGCAGTTTCTCCTTTCGCGAGCAGTACTTC. It translates to CASSFSFREQYF.

CDR3 nucleotides: TGCGCCAGCAGACCTGGCCCGAACACTGAAGCTTTCTTT. Its translation is CASRPGPNTEAFF. The chain links TRBV5-1 to TRBJ1-1; D not certain. The CDR3 extends over 13 amino acids. The germline CDR1 and CDR2 sequences are SGHRS and YFSETQ. The V gene lost 5 bases and the J gene lost 1 base, with 9 bases spanning the gap.

The V gene is TRBV20-1, the J gene TRBJ2-3; no reliable D call. In germline, CDR1 is DFQATT, CDR2 SNEGSKA (reference sequence). The length of the CDR3 is 11 residues. V lost 3 bases, J lost 6 bases, and 7 bases lay in between. The CDR3 region is CSASLLDTQYF. The CDR3 region has the DNA TGCAGTGCTAGTTTGTTGGATACGCAGTATTTT.

This chain links TRBV9 with TRBJ2-1; D is unresolved. Germline CDR1 SGDLS, CDR2 YYNGEE. This CDR3 is built from 15 residues. Trimming took off 1 base at V and 2 bases at J, with 10 bases between the two ends. The DNA of the CDR3 is TGTGCCAGCAGCGTAAACGGCAGACCCTACAATGAGCAGTTCTTC. It codes for CASSVNGRPYNEQFF.